These 17 T cell receptor beta chains were all obtained from the same sample, sequenced in a study of T cell responses to AZD1222 COVID-19 vaccine. The repertoire was sequenced with immunoSEQ multiplex PCR; TCRdb's copy has only in-frame clones and lacks some. The table records roughly 150,000 clones, about nine tenths of them present only once. The sequences come from peripheral blood, collected 28 days after the second AZD1222 dose. These TCRs come from an adult who received the AZD1222 COVID-19 vaccine.

The chain uses TRBV6-4 and TRBJ1-5; TRBD1 aligns across 7 bases. Germline V gives CDR1 MRHNA, CDR2 SNTAGT. The CDR3 loop spans 14 amino acids. Trimming at V came to 2 bases and at J to 8 bases, leaving 6 bases not matched to a gene. In DNA form, the CDR3 reads TGTGCCAGCAGTGACCCGTACAGGGGAGAGCCCCAGCATTTT. It specifies CASSDPYRGEPQHF.

The chain joins TRBV4-2 to TRBJ1-4, with unresolved D. The ends were cut back, 0 bases at V and 4 bases at J, with 9 bases in the middle. From germline, CDR1 is LGHNA and CDR2 YNFKEQ. The CDR3 runs to 15 residues. The CDR3 reads CASSQDRQNNEKLFF. The CDR3 DNA reads as TGTGCCAGCAGCCAAGATCGGCAGAATAATGAAAAACTGTTTTTT.

This clone was counted once. This chain links TRBV6-6 with TRBJ1-6; tentatively, D is TRBD1 (6 bases). V shed 6 bases and J shed 7 bases, with 16 bases lying between them. Germline CDR1 is MNHNY and CDR2 is SVGAGI (reference sequence). CDR3 length: 15 amino acids. CDR3 sequence: CASRPPKGENSPLHF. Written as DNA, the CDR3 is TGTGCCAGCAGGCCCCCCAAGGGGGAGAATTCACCCCTCCACTTT.

The V gene is TRBV6-5, the J gene TRBJ1-2, with 7 bases fitting TRBD1. CDR1 and CDR2 from the germline V gene are MNHEY and SVGAGI. This CDR3 region has 13 residues. V lost 5 bases and J lost 4; bases outside the gene matches: 4. CDR3: CASSIRGTYGYTF. CDR3 nucleotide sequence: TGTGCCAGCAGTATCAGGGGGACCTATGGCTACACCTTC.

The chain carries TRBV6-2 or TRBV6-3 and TRBJ2-7; D is ambiguous. CDR3 size: 15 residues. Trimming took 6 bases from V and 7 from J, leaving 22 bases between them. Germline V gene sequence: CDR1 MNHEY, CDR2 SVGEGT. The CDR3: CASSQLGRRPGEQYF. DNA for the CDR3: TGTGCCAGCAGCCAACTCGGACGGCGGCCTGGGGAGCAGTACTTC.

The CDR3 loop is CASSPYPVAAYGYTF. CDR3 DNA: TGTGCCAGCAGCCCATACCCAGTGGCCGCCTATGGCTACACCTTC. V is TRBV3-1 (or the pseudogene TRBV3-2) and J is TRBJ1-2; the D is unclear. Germline V gene data show CDR1 as LGHDT and CDR2 as YNNKEL (reference sequence). Trimming shortened V by 4 bases and J by 4 bases, and 16 bases separated the two germline ends. This CDR3 is 15 amino acids long.

This clone has only a few counts. V usage is TRBV5-4 and J usage is TRBJ1-2, with TRBD1 matching over 7 bases. Germline lookup yields CDR1 SGHNT and CDR2 YYREEE (reference sequence). CDR3 length equals 13 residues. Trimming took 0 bases from V and 10 from J; bases not matched to a gene: 6. The CDR3 sequence: CASSLDGTDIYTF. DNA of the CDR3: TGTGCCAGCAGCTTGGACGGGACAGATATCTACACCTTC.

This chain uses TRBV14 with TRBJ1-2; D is unresolved. V was pared by 1 base and J by 10 bases, with 7 bases between. Germline V gene lookup returns CDR1 SGHDN and CDR2 FVKESK. The CDR3 is 11 amino acids. The CDR3 reads CASSQVQDYTF. CDR3 nucleotide sequence: TGTGCCAGCAGCCAAGTCCAAGACTACACCTTC.

The V gene is TRBV11-3, the J gene TRBJ2-3; TRBD1 aligns across 7 bases. With 2 bases clipped from V and 2 bases from J, the junction kept 4 bases outside the gene matches. Germline V lookup: CDR1 SGHNT, CDR2 YENEEA. The length of the CDR3 is 15 residues. Here the CDR3 reads CASSLFGTVTDTQYF. The CDR3 DNA is TGTGCCAGCAGCTTATTTGGGACAGTCACAGATACGCAGTATTTT.

CDR3 loop: CASSPKPISYGYTF. CDR3 bases: TGCGCCAGCAGCCCCAAACCGATTTCCTATGGCTACACCTTC. This chain links TRBV4-3 with TRBJ1-2; D is undetermined. The germline V gene has CDR1 LGHNA and CDR2 YSLEER. The CDR3 contains 14 residues. V was pared by 4 bases and J by 4 bases, with 13 bases between.

The chain combines TRBV7-9 with TRBJ1-2, with 9 positions matching TRBD1. Germline V CDR1 and CDR2: SEHNR, FQNEAQ (reference sequence). Unmatched junction bases numbered 8, after V lost 3 bases and J lost 0 bases. The CDR3 has 17 residues. CDR3 nucleotides: TGTGCCAGCAGCTTGGGAACAGGGGGCGTCTCTAACTATGGCTACACCTTC. Amino acids: CASSLGTGGVSNYGYTF.

The V gene is TRBV6-5, the J gene TRBJ1-3, with TRBD1 matching 9 bases. Germline CDR1 MNHEY, CDR2 SVGAGI. The CDR3 extends over 15 amino acids. With 10 bases clipped from V and 0 bases from J, the junction kept 7 bases outside the gene matches. The CDR3 region is CATNQGQGSGNTIYF. In DNA, the CDR3 is TGTGCCACCAACCAGGGACAGGGCTCTGGAAACACCATATATTTT.

This clone was detected once. The V call is TRBV7-2, the J call TRBJ2-2; TRBD2 matches at 9 bases. This CDR3 comprises 14 residues. CDR1 is SGHTA and CDR2 is FQGNSA in the germline V gene. V shed 8 bases and J 6 bases; nucleotides not matched to a gene: 7. The CDR3 protein is CASSMGLAAGELFF. The DNA for the CDR3 is TGTGCCAGCTCTATGGGACTAGCCGCCGGGGAGCTGTTTTTT.

This rearrangement joins TRBV28 to TRBJ1-2; 10 nucleotides match TRBD1. Trimming at V came to 8 bases and at J to 0 bases, leaving 6 bases not matched to a gene. Germline values: CDR1 MDHEN, CDR2 SYDVKM. The CDR3 spans 15 residues. In nucleotides, the CDR3 is TGTGCCAGCCGGCAAGGGACAGGGGCTAACTATGGCTACACCTTC. Translating it yields CASRQGTGANYGYTF.

This chain connects TRBV9 to TRBJ1-4; D perhaps matches TRBD1 (6 bases). The CDR3 loop spans 15 amino acids. Trimming took off 2 bases at V and 2 bases at J, with 10 bases between the two ends. CDR1 SGDLS and CDR2 YYNGEE come from the germline V gene. CDR3 DNA: TGTGCCAGCAGCGTGGGGGGCGGGACTAATGAAAAACTGTTTTTT. Its protein product is CASSVGGGTNEKLFF.

This chain connects TRBV2 to TRBJ2-7; no clear D gene. The CDR3 consists of 10 residues. The germline V and J ends were trimmed by 2 bases and 10 bases, with 6 bases remaining between them. The germline V gene encodes CDR1 SNHLY and CDR2 FYNNEI. The CDR3 region is CASSESRQYF. The CDR3 DNA follows: TGTGCCAGCAGTGAATCCCGCCAGTACTTC.

This chain connects TRBV9 to TRBJ1-2, with D maybe TRBD1 (5 bases). The V gene lost 0 bases and the J gene lost 0 bases, with 12 bases spanning the gap. The CDR3 totals 16 residues. Germline V gives CDR1 SGDLS, CDR2 YYNGEE. CDR3 in DNA: TGTGCCAGCAGCGTAGGGTTGGAAGGGGCTAACTATGGCTACACCTTC. Protein: CASSVGLEGANYGYTF.